This record covers a single T cell receptor (beta chain). These data belong to a study of Tregs in tolerant kidney transplant recipients. V lost 3 bases and J lost 2, with 23 bases in between. This CDR3 region has 18 residues. CDR1 is SNHLY, CDR2 FYNNEI, per germline. Profiling relied on immunoSEQ multiplex PCR, and the TCRdb table lists in-frame clones only, not all of them. The data hold 90,000 to 150,000 clones, with roughly 92% observed a single time. CD4+CD25+CD127- Tregs, CD4+CD25- non-Tregs, CD4 and CD8 cells were sorted. Sequenced sample: CD4+ T cells from blood. The chain recombines TRBV2 with TRBJ2-7; D perhaps matches TRBD1 (5 bases). This TCR was sampled from a human donor in good health. The CDR3 DNA reads TGTGCCAGCAGTGACCCCATTGCCTACTTGAAGGGGCCCTACGAGCAGTACTTC. Translation: CASSDPIAYLKGPYEQYF.